Listed below are T cell receptor beta chains from one sample, sequenced in a study of blood T cell repertoires in COVID-19. This table comes from immunoSEQ multiplex PCR, and its TCRdb copy is limited to in-frame clones, with some not included. The table includes approximately 140,000 clones, 82% detected once. What was sequenced was peripheral blood. These receptor sequences come from a human donor with acute or convalescent COVID-19. The donor label of this sample is uncertain. CDR3s include the opening cysteine and the closing phenylalanine or tryptophan. Fields, in order: CDR3 DNA, CDR3 protein, J gene, clone size, V gene, D gene. The D gene is left open where the match is weak. Clone size is not always given. Where it is, it says once, few, many or a class for expanded clones.

DNA: TGTGCCAGCAGTCCACAGGGGGCGAGCTCGAACGGCTACACCTTC; CDR3: CASSPQGASSNGYTF; J: TRBJ1-2; size: -; V: TRBV6-6; D: TRBD1
DNA: TGTGCCAGCAGCTTAGATTCGGCAGCTAGTGGCTACACCTTC; CDR3: CASSLDSAASGYTF; J: TRBJ1-2; size: -; V: TRBV7-9; D: -
DNA: TGCGCCAGCAGTCCCCAAGGCAGGGAGGGTGGCTACACCTTC; CDR3: CASSPQGREGGYTF; J: TRBJ1-2; size: -; V: TRBV5-1; D: -
DNA: TGTGCCAGCAGCCCGACAGGTACCCTAGAGACCCAGTACTTC; CDR3: CASSPTGTLETQYF; J: TRBJ2-5; size: -; V: TRBV2; D: -
DNA: TGCGCCAGCAGCCTCGAGACTAGCGGGGGGCCATACGAGCAGTACTTC; CDR3: CASSLETSGGPYEQYF; J: TRBJ2-7; size: few; V: TRBV4-1; D: TRBD2
DNA: TGTGCCAGCAGTGCCGAGCTAGGGGACACCATATATTTT; CDR3: CASSAELGDTIYF; J: TRBJ1-3; size: -; V: TRBV6-4; D: -
DNA: TGTGCCAGTAGTATTCCGGGACTAGCGGGTAATGAGCAGTTCTTC; CDR3: CASSIPGLAGNEQFF; J: TRBJ2-1; size: -; V: TRBV19; D: TRBD2
DNA: TGTGCCAGCGGGATGCGGTCGGGAACTAATTCACCCCTCCACTTT; CDR3: CASGMRSGTNSPLHF; J: TRBJ1-6; size: few; V: TRBV27; D: -
DNA: TGTGCCAGCAGCTTTTCAAGCGGCGGACAGTTCTTC; CDR3: CASSFSSGGQFF; J: TRBJ2-1; size: -; V: TRBV5-6; D: -
DNA: TGTGCCAGCAGCTTACAGGGGGCCGGGACTAATGAAAAACTGTTTTTT; CDR3: CASSLQGAGTNEKLFF; J: TRBJ1-4; size: -; V: TRBV7-2; D: TRBD1
DNA: TGTGCCAGCAGCTTACCGACAGCAACTAATGAAAAACTGTTTTTT; CDR3: CASSLPTATNEKLFF; J: TRBJ1-4; size: -; V: TRBV7-9; D: -
DNA: TGTGCCTGGAGAAGGGACAGGGGTAGGACTGAAGCTTTCTTT; CDR3: CAWRRDRGRTEAFF; J: TRBJ1-1; size: once; V: TRBV30; D: TRBD1
DNA: TGTGCCAGTAGTATGATGAGGGGGAGATACAACTATGGCTACACCTTC; CDR3: CASSMMRGRYNYGYTF; J: TRBJ1-2; size: -; V: TRBV19; D: -
DNA: TGTGCCAGTAGTCACCTGGAGGGGGAGGGCGGCTACACCTTC; CDR3: CASSHLEGEGGYTF; J: TRBJ1-2; size: -; V: TRBV19; D: -
DNA: TGTGCCAGCAGCCCTAGCCCCTCCCACTACGAGCAGTACTTC; CDR3: CASSPSPSHYEQYF; J: TRBJ2-7; size: -; V: TRBV9; D: -
DNA: TGCGCCAGCAGCTCAAATAGCGGCTCCTACAATGAGCAGTTCTTC; CDR3: CASSSNSGSYNEQFF; J: TRBJ2-1; size: few; V: TRBV5-1; D: -
DNA: TGTGCCTGGAGTGCGGGGGAAGCTGCAGGACACTTC; CDR3: CAWSAGEAAGHF; J: TRBJ2-7; size: -; V: TRBV30; D: -
DNA: TGTGCCAGCAGCACAACAAGCTCTGGAAACACCATATATTTT; CDR3: CASSTTSSGNTIYF; J: TRBJ1-3; size: -; V: TRBV7-9; D: -
DNA: TGTGCCAGCAGCTTAAATAGACAGGGATTAGGGGTAACTAATGAAAAACTGTTTTTT; CDR3: CASSLNRQGLGVTNEKLFF; J: TRBJ1-4; size: -; V: TRBV7-8; D: TRBD1
DNA: TGTGCCAGTACCACCCTATTTGGGGGCATGAACACCGGGGAGCTGTTTTTT; CDR3: CASTTLFGGMNTGELFF; J: TRBJ2-2; size: few; V: TRBV19; D: -
DNA: TGTGCCACGAGGAGGGGGCTGGGCACTGAAGCTTTCTTT; CDR3: CATRRGLGTEAFF; J: TRBJ1-1; size: few; V: TRBV13; D: TRBD1
DNA: TGCGCCAACCAACCACTGGACAGGGCCAATTCACCCCTCCACTTT; CDR3: CANQPLDRANSPLHF; J: TRBJ1-6; size: -; V: TRBV23-1; D: TRBD1
DNA: TGTGCCAGCAGCACAGGGGACCTTAGCACCATATATTTT; CDR3: CASSTGDLSTIYF; J: TRBJ1-3; size: -; V: TRBV7-2; D: TRBD1
DNA: TGTGCCAGCAGCTCTGAGAACGGGGAAAAACTGTTTTTT; CDR3: CASSSENGEKLFF; J: TRBJ1-4; size: once; V: TRBV7-8; D: -
DNA: TGCGCCAGCAGGGGAGGATACGAGCAGTACTTC; CDR3: CASRGGYEQYF; J: TRBJ2-7; size: -; V: TRBV10-2; D: -
DNA: TGTGCCAGCAGCTCCAGACAGGGGGATGGCTACACCTTC; CDR3: CASSSRQGDGYTF; J: TRBJ1-2; size: -; V: TRBV5-6; D: TRBD1
DNA: TGTGCCAGCAGCCTACCCTCTAGCTACGAGCAGTACTTC; CDR3: CASSLPSSYEQYF; J: TRBJ2-7; size: -; V: TRBV3-1/TRBV3-2; D: -
DNA: TGTGCCAGCAGCTTAGGAGCGGGGGGTCCTCAAGAGACCCAGTACTTC; CDR3: CASSLGAGGPQETQYF; J: TRBJ2-5; size: -; V: TRBV7-2; D: TRBD2
DNA: TGTGCCAGCACCGGGGGGACAGGGGCTTCCAGCTCCTACAATGAGCAGTTCTTC; CDR3: CASTGGTGASSSYNEQFF; J: TRBJ2-1; size: -; V: TRBV7-9; D: TRBD1
DNA: TGTGCCAGTAGTTACACCCTCAATCAGCCCCAGCATTTT; CDR3: CASSYTLNQPQHF; J: TRBJ1-5; size: -; V: TRBV19; D: -
DNA: TGTGCCAGCAGCTTACGACTAGCGGGGGTTGCCACTCTGTACTTC; CDR3: CASSLRLAGVATLYF; J: TRBJ2-7; size: -; V: TRBV7-2; D: TRBD2
DNA: TGTGCCAGCAGCCGCCGGACAGGGAAGGCCTATGGCTACACCTTC; CDR3: CASSRRTGKAYGYTF; J: TRBJ1-2; size: -; V: TRBV5-6; D: TRBD1
DNA: TGTGCCAGCAGCTCCCAAAGGGACAGCAGGCGCGGGGAGCTGTTTTTT; CDR3: CASSSQRDSRRGELFF; J: TRBJ2-2; size: few; V: TRBV7-2; D: TRBD1
DNA: TGTGCCAGCAGCACCCCAGACAGGGGAGGTTACGAGCAGTACTTC; CDR3: CASSTPDRGGYEQYF; J: TRBJ2-7; size: -; V: TRBV7-2; D: TRBD1
DNA: TGTGCCAGCAGCTTACAGGGGGCTGACGGCTACACCTTC; CDR3: CASSLQGADGYTF; J: TRBJ1-2; size: -; V: TRBV5-6; D: TRBD1
DNA: TGTGCCAGTAGGCCCCCCACAGGAACAACCGGGGAGCTGTTTTTT; CDR3: CASRPPTGTTGELFF; J: TRBJ2-2; size: -; V: TRBV19; D: -
DNA: TGTGCCAGCAGTTTAGGTTCCCGACTAGGCGAGACCCAGTACTTC; CDR3: CASSLGSRLGETQYF; J: TRBJ2-5; size: -; V: TRBV28; D: -
DNA: TGTGCCAGCTCGCGGCAAACAGGGGGACAAGAGACCCAGTACTTC; CDR3: CASSRQTGGQETQYF; J: TRBJ2-5; size: -; V: TRBV18; D: TRBD1
DNA: TGTGCCAGCAGACGCCCCGGGACAACGAACACTGAAGCTTTCTTT; CDR3: CASRRPGTTNTEAFF; J: TRBJ1-1; size: -; V: TRBV5-4; D: -
DNA: TGTGCCAGCAGCGGGACAGGGGGCGGCTATGGCTACACCTTC; CDR3: CASSGTGGGYGYTF; J: TRBJ1-2; size: -; V: TRBV5-6; D: TRBD1
DNA: TGTGCCAGCAGTGATCCGCCGGGACAGGGGGCATCGGCCCAAGAGACCCAGTACTTC; CDR3: CASSDPPGQGASAQETQYF; J: TRBJ2-5; size: -; V: TRBV6-1; D: TRBD1
DNA: TGTGCCAGCTCCCCCGGGTCCGGGACAGGGGCCACTGAAGCTTTCTTT; CDR3: CASSPGSGTGATEAFF; J: TRBJ1-1; size: -; V: TRBV18; D: TRBD1
DNA: TGTGCCAGCAGTACGGAGGGGGCGCCCGGAAACACCATATATTTT; CDR3: CASSTEGAPGNTIYF; J: TRBJ1-3; size: -; V: TRBV9; D: TRBD1
DNA: TGTGCCAGCAGCTCTCCGGGACATTTAAGCGGGGAGCTGTTTTTT; CDR3: CASSSPGHLSGELFF; J: TRBJ2-2; size: -; V: TRBV5-5; D: -
DNA: TGTGCCAGCAGCTTAGCAGCTAGCGGGGGGGAAACCCAGTACTTC; CDR3: CASSLAASGGETQYF; J: TRBJ2-5; size: -; V: TRBV7-2; D: TRBD2
DNA: TGTGCCAGCAGCGGACAACAGGCCTACTATGGCTACACCTTC; CDR3: CASSGQQAYYGYTF; J: TRBJ1-2; size: -; V: TRBV7-9; D: -
DNA: TGTGCCAGTAGCACCATCGGGGACAGAAATTCACCCCTCCACTTT; CDR3: CASSTIGDRNSPLHF; J: TRBJ1-6; size: -; V: TRBV19; D: TRBD1
DNA: TGTGCCAGCAGTACCATTCCTCTCACAGGGTCTCGTGAGCAGTTCTTC; CDR3: CASSTIPLTGSREQFF; J: TRBJ2-1; size: -; V: TRBV28; D: -
DNA: TGTGCCAGCAGCACCGGACAGGGTCAAGGTTCACCCCTCCACTTT; CDR3: CASSTGQGQGSPLHF; J: TRBJ1-6; size: -; V: TRBV5-4; D: TRBD1
DNA: TGTGCCAGCAGCTCATTATCGTTAGGCAATCAGCCCCAGCATTTT; CDR3: CASSSLSLGNQPQHF; J: TRBJ1-5; size: -; V: TRBV27; D: -
DNA: TGTGCCAGCAGTTACGGGAGGACAGGGGAGAAAGGCTACACCTTC; CDR3: CASSYGRTGEKGYTF; J: TRBJ1-2; size: -; V: TRBV6-5; D: TRBD1
DNA: TGTGCCAGCAGTGCTTCGCCCGGGGGGGTTTCCTCTGGGGCCAACGTCCTGACTTTC; CDR3: CASSASPGGVSSGANVLTF; J: TRBJ2-6; size: many; V: TRBV6-1; D: TRBD2
DNA: TGTGCCAGCAGCTTAGCGCGGAAGGATGAGCAGTTCTTC; CDR3: CASSLARKDEQFF; J: TRBJ2-1; size: once; V: TRBV7-6; D: -
DNA: TGTGCCAGTAGGCGGGAACCGATTAGCTCTGGAAACACCATATATTTT; CDR3: CASRREPISSGNTIYF; J: TRBJ1-3; size: -; V: TRBV19; D: -
DNA: TGTGCCAGCAGTGAAATCAAGCAGACAGGGTCGGGTGGCTACACCTTC; CDR3: CASSEIKQTGSGGYTF; J: TRBJ1-2; size: -; V: TRBV2; D: TRBD1